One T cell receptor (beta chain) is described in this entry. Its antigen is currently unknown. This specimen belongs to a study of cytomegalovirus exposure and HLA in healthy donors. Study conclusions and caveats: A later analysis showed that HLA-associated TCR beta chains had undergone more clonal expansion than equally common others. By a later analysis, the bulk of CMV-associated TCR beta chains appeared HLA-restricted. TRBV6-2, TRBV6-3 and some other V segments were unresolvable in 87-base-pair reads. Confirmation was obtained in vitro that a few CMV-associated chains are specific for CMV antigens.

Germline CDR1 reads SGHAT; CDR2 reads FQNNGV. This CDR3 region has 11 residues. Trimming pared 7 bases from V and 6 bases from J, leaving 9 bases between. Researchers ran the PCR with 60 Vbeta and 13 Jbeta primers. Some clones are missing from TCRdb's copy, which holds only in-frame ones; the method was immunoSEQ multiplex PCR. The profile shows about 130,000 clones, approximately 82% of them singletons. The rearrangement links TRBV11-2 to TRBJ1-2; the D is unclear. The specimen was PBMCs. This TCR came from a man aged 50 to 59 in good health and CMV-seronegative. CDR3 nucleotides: TGTGCCAGCACTCGAGGGAATGGCTACACCTTC. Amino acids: CASTRGNGYTF. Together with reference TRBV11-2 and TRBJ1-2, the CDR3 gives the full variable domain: EAGVAQSPRYKIIEKRQSVAFWCNPISGHATLYWYQQILGQGPKLLIQFQNNGVVDDSQLPKDRFSAERLKGVDSTLKIQPAKLEDSAVYLCASTRGNGYTFGSGTRLTVV.